This T cell receptor beta chain was obtained from a study of Ad26.COV2.S vaccination and SARS-CoV-2 variants. Measured with immunoSEQ multiplex PCR; TCRdb has only the in-frame clones, and not every one. The sample has about 350,000 clones; approximately 90% are singletons. The treatment is: around 19 received Ad26.COV2.S at low or high dose, single or two shots; roughly five received placebo; per-sample allocation not given. After the first vaccine or placebo injection, samples were drawn on day 63. The ends were cut back, 4 bases at V and 8 bases at J, with 18 bases in the middle. This CDR3 has 15 residues. Germline V CDR1 and CDR2: KGHSH, LQKENI.

The source is a person between 18 and 65 years old who received the Ad26.COV2.S COVID-19 vaccine or a placebo. This sequence joins TRBV18 and TRBJ2-1; D possibly corresponds to TRBD2 (7 bases). Material: peripheral blood, obtained in a trial of Ad26.COV2.S vaccine versus placebo. CDR3 residues: CASSLLDQGGDEQFF. The DNA for the CDR3 is TGTGCCAGCTCACTCCTAGATCAAGGGGGGGATGAGCAGTTCTTC.